The 4 T cell receptor beta chains given below trace back to one sample, sequenced in a study of blood T cell repertoires in COVID-19. Sequencing was performed with immunoSEQ multiplex PCR; in TCRdb, only in-frame clones are kept and a portion is missing. There are about 83,000 clones in the sample; around 86% occur only once, and 8% lies in the top ten. The sample was peripheral blood. The receptor set was obtained from a man aged 80 or over with active or convalescent COVID-19.

This sequence joins TRBV5-1 and TRBJ2-3; perhaps TRBD2 as D (7 bases). V shed 2 bases and J shed 5 bases, with 18 bases lying between them. Germline CDR1 SGHRS, CDR2 YFSETQ. The CDR3 is 16 residues long. CDR3 sequence: CASSLDGGPSKDTQYF. The CDR3 DNA sequence: TGCGCCAGCAGCTTAGACGGGGGGCCCTCCAAAGATACGCAGTATTTT.

The V call is TRBV5-6, the J call TRBJ1-2; a weak D match, TRBD1 (5 bases). Between the trimmed V and J ends, which lost 4 bases and 8 bases, there was a span of 21 bases. From germline, CDR1 is SGHDT and CDR2 YYEEEE. The CDR3 is 15 amino acids. In DNA form, the CDR3 reads TGTGCCAGCAGCCTCCAAGGGGCAACAACAACGGGCTACACCTTC. Amino acids: CASSLQGATTTGYTF.

This chain joins TRBV5-6 and TRBJ1-2; D gene ambiguous. Trimming shortened V by 4 bases and J by 4 bases, and 11 bases separated the two germline ends. CDR3 length: 13 residues. Germline values: CDR1 SGHDT, CDR2 YYEEEE. The CDR3, as DNA: TGTGCCAGCAGCGCAGGTTGGTCCTATGGCTACACCTTC. Translated: CASSAGWSYGYTF. Supplemented by reference TRBV5-6 and TRBJ1-2, the full variable domain reads DAGVTQSPTHLIKTRGQQVTLRCSPKSGHDTVSWYQQALGQGPQFIFQYYEEEERQRGNFPDRFSGHQFPNYSSELNVNALLLGDSALYLCASSAGWSYGYTFGSGTRLTVV.

The gene calls are TRBV19 and TRBJ2-1; 8 nucleotides agree with TRBD1. Trimming took 6 bases from V and 2 from J; bases not matched to a gene: 6. The V gene's germline CDR1 is LNHDA and CDR2 SQIVND (reference sequence). CDR3 length: 15 residues. CDR3 residues: CASSPDRDAYNEQFF. For the CDR3, the DNA is TGTGCCAGTAGCCCGGACAGGGATGCCTACAATGAGCAGTTCTTC. The full variable domain, completed using reference TRBV19 and TRBJ2-1, is DGGITQSPKYLFRKEGQNVTLSCEQNLNHDAMYWYRQDPGQGLRLIYYSQIVNDFQKGDIAEGYSVSREKKESFPLTVTSAQKNPTAFYLCASSPDRDAYNEQFFGPGTRLTVL.